Listed here are 29 T cell receptor beta chains from one sample, sequenced in a study of cytomegalovirus exposure and HLA in healthy donors. The PCR was carried out with 60 Vbeta primers and 13 Jbeta primers. Measured with immunoSEQ multiplex PCR; TCRdb has only the in-frame clones, and not every one. The sample carries approximately 130,000 clones, 81% recorded once. The material sequenced was PBMCs. The source of these receptors is a man in his late teens or twenties in good health and CMV-seronegative.

In nucleotides, the CDR3 is TGCGCCAGCAGCTTGACCATCAAAGGACAGGGGGTCTACGGCTACACCTTC. It encodes CASSLTIKGQGVYGYTF. V gene TRBV5-1 combines with J gene TRBJ1-2, with TRBD1 matching over 10 bases. Trimming took 1 base from V and 8 from J; bases not matched to a gene: 14. CDR1 is SGHRS and CDR2 is YFSETQ in the germline V gene. This CDR3 is built from 17 residues.

The chain carries TRBV7-3 and TRBJ2-3; tentative D call: TRBD1 (6 bases). The germline V gene encodes CDR1 SGHTA and CDR2 FQGTGA. Trimming pared 2 bases from V and 2 bases from J, leaving 11 bases between. CDR3 length: 15 residues. The CDR3, as DNA: TGTGCCAGCAGCTTAGTGCACAGGGACACAGATACGCAGTATTTT. Residues: CASSLVHRDTDTQYF.

The chain employs TRBV19 and TRBJ1-3; D ambiguous. Germline V gene sequence: CDR1 LNHDA, CDR2 SQIVND (reference sequence). The CDR3 contains 14 residues. Trimming stripped 7 bases from V and 5 bases from J, with 15 bases between. For the CDR3, the DNA is TGTGCCAGTACCGGAGGGAAGGAGAGAAACACCATATATTTT. It yields the protein CASTGGKERNTIYF.

This chain's CDR3 is CASSSQSGPSPYGYTF. The CDR3 coding sequence is TGTGCCAGCAGTTCCCAATCTGGGCCCAGCCCGTATGGCTACACCTTC. V usage is TRBV27 and J usage is TRBJ1-2; D is unresolved. The CDR3 is 16 residues long. The V end lost 4 bases, the J end lost 5 bases, and 20 bases lay between the germline ends. Germline CDR1 reads MNHEY; CDR2 reads SMNVEV (reference sequence).

CDR3 amino acids: CASSLGSGQYF. CDR3 bases: TGCGCCAGCAGCCTTGGGAGTGGCCAGTACTTC. V is TRBV5-1 and J is TRBJ2-5, with D tentatively TRBD2 (5 bases). Trimming took off 4 bases at V and 10 bases at J, with 11 bases between the two ends. The germline gives CDR1 SGHRS, CDR2 YFSETQ. The length of the CDR3 is 11 residues.

The chain has TRBV7-9 and TRBJ2-1; D unresolved. The V and J ends lost 8 bases and 10 bases respectively, with 12 bases between them. Germline V gene data show CDR1 as SEHNR and CDR2 as FQNEAQ (reference sequence). The length of the CDR3 is 11 residues. Here the CDR3 DNA reads TGTGCCAGCGTGGCGGCAGAAGAGCAGTTCTTC. It specifies CASVAAEEQFF.

By its share, this clone is medium-sized (0.01 to 0.1%). The CDR3 loop is CASSLGQGAKQPQHF. In nucleotides, the CDR3 is TGTGCCAGCAGCTTAGGACAGGGGGCAAAACAGCCCCAGCATTTT. This chain uses TRBV7-8 with TRBJ1-5, with TRBD1 matching over 10 bases. Germline V gene sequence: CDR1 SGHVS, CDR2 FQNEAQ. This CDR3 is built from 15 residues. With V trimmed by 1 base and J by 7 bases, 4 bases remained unmatched.

V and J are TRBV19 and TRBJ1-4; D call uncertain. The CDR3 covers 15 residues. Germline V lookup: CDR1 LNHDA, CDR2 SQIVND (reference sequence). The V and J ends lost 11 bases and 4 bases respectively, with 20 bases between them. CDR3 loop: CASRLSPSRNEKLFF. DNA for the CDR3: TGTGCCTCACGGTTGAGCCCTTCTCGTAATGAAAAACTGTTTTTT.

This clone was picked up one time. V gene TRBV18 combines with J gene TRBJ1-5, with D possibly matching TRBD1 (6 bases). CDR3 length equals 18 residues. Germline lookup yields CDR1 KGHSH and CDR2 LQKENI. V was clipped by 4 bases and J by 2 bases, with 21 bases between them. The CDR3 DNA reads as TGTGCCAGCTCACAGGGAACAGGGTTTGGTATCGGCAATCAGCCCCAGCATTTT. Residues: CASSQGTGFGIGNQPQHF. Complete variable domain (other parts from reference TRBV18 and TRBJ1-5): NAGVMQNPRHLVRRRGQEARLRCSPMKGHSHVYWYRQLPEEGLKFMVYLQKENIIDESGMPKERFSAEFPKEGPSILRIQQVVRGDSAAYFCASSQGTGFGIGNQPQHFGDGTRLSIL.

This clone was counted a few times. The chain has TRBV19 and TRBJ2-7, with D possibly matching TRBD2 (6 bases). The CDR3 runs to 16 residues. V lost 3 bases and J 3 bases, leaving 18 bases between the germline ends. Germline lookup yields CDR1 LNHDA and CDR2 SQIVND (reference sequence). CDR3: CASSMLGGVTSYEQYF. The CDR3 region has the DNA TGTGCCAGTAGTATGCTGGGAGGTGTTACGAGCTACGAGCAGTACTTC. Combining the CDR3 with reference TRBV19 and TRBJ2-7 gives the whole variable domain DGGITQSPKYLFRKEGQNVTLSCEQNLNHDAMYWYRQDPGQGLRLIYYSQIVNDFQKGDIAEGYSVSREKKESFPLTVTSAQKNPTAFYLCASSMLGGVTSYEQYFGPGTRLTVT.

The chain is built from TRBV28 and TRBJ2-3; the D gene is possibly TRBD1 (5 bases). Trimming took off 10 bases at V and 3 bases at J, with 11 bases between the two ends. Per the germline V gene, CDR1 is MDHEN and CDR2 is SYDVKM. The CDR3 has 12 amino acids. The CDR3 nucleotides are TGTGCCACCGGGCAGGGAACAGATACGCAGTATTTT. It yields the protein CATGQGTDTQYF.

CDR3 nucleotides: TGTGCCAGCAGCTTTCGAGGGTCATTAGTTAACACTGAAGCTTTCTTT. Residues: CASSFRGSLVNTEAFF. The chain is built from TRBV12-1 and TRBJ1-1. TRBV12-1 is a pseudogene. CDR3 length equals 16 residues.

This chain connects TRBV4-1 to TRBJ2-7; 7 bases agree with TRBD1. J gave up 0 bases and V 0 bases, and 5 bases lay outside the gene matches. Germline-derived CDR1 and CDR2 are MGHRA and YSYEKL. CDR3 length: 16 amino acids. The CDR3 DNA reads as TGCGCCAGCAGCCAAGAGGGAAACAGGGGCTCCTACGAGCAGTACTTC. Its translation: CASSQEGNRGSYEQYF.

This chain joins TRBV7-2 and TRBJ2-1; 8 nucleotides align to TRBD2. CDR1 is SGHTA, CDR2 FQGNSA, per germline. The CDR3 extends over 16 amino acids. Trimming removed 5 bases from V and 0 bases from J; junction bases left unmatched: 6. The CDR3 DNA reads as TGTGCCAGCAGCCGGGAGGGGGGCGTCTCCTACAATGAGCAGTTCTTC. Translated: CASSREGGVSYNEQFF.

The chain joins TRBV4-2 to TRBJ1-1, with a tentative D call TRBD1 (5 bases). This CDR3 spans 14 amino acids. Deletions cut 2 bases from V and 4 bases from J, with 11 bases between. Germline lookup yields CDR1 LGHNA and CDR2 YNFKEQ. CDR3 protein: CASSQKRGLTEAFF. The DNA for the CDR3 is TGTGCCAGCAGCCAAAAAAGGGGACTCACTGAAGCTTTCTTT.

The V and J genes are TRBV2 and TRBJ2-1; perhaps TRBD2 as D (6 bases). CDR1 and CDR2 (germline): SNHLY, FYNNEI. This CDR3 has 18 residues. Deletions cut 2 bases from V and 8 bases from J, with 25 bases between. CDR3 in DNA: TGTGCCAGCAGTGAAACCGTTTGGATACCTAGCGAGAATGATGAGCAGTTCTTC. It is translated as CASSETVWIPSENDEQFF. Complete variable domain (other parts from reference TRBV2 and TRBJ2-1): EPEVTQTPSHQVTQMGQEVILRCVPISNHLYFYWYRQILGQKVEFLVSFYNNEISEKSEIFDDQFSVERPDGSNFTLKIRSTKLEDSAMYFCASSETVWIPSENDEQFFGPGTRLTVL.

The chain carries TRBV5-1 and TRBJ2-2, with a possible D match to TRBD2 (6 bases). Trimming cost V 0 bases and J 3 bases, with 9 bases left between them. CDR1 is SGHRS, CDR2 YFSETQ, per germline. CDR3 length: 15 amino acids. The CDR3 loop reads CASSLVGGDTGELFF. The CDR3 coding sequence is TGCGCCAGCAGCTTGGTGGGGGGAGACACCGGGGAGCTGTTTTTT.

A note on this clone: At one end the junction does not follow the germline gene, possibly because of a read error. The chain is built from TRBV7-9 and TRBJ2-7, with TRBD2 identical over 7 bases. Germline V gene sequence: CDR1 SEHNR, CDR2 FQNEAQ (reference sequence). The CDR3 consists of 12 residues. CDR3 residues: CSSSPGGYEQYF. The CDR3 nucleotides are TGTTCCAGCAGCCCCGGGGGGTACGAGCAGTACTTC.

As regards this clone: The junction departs from germline at one end; a sequencing error may be responsible. V gene TRBV7-9 combines with J gene TRBJ2-7; 13 bases fit TRBD2. This CDR3 contains 13 residues. Germline V gives CDR1 SEHNR, CDR2 FQNEAQ (reference sequence). This chain's CDR3 is CASSYWTSGGEIF. CDR3 nucleotides: TGTGCCAGCAGCTACTGGACTAGCGGGGGTGAGATATTC. Full variable domain (missing parts from reference TRBV7-9 and TRBJ2-7): DTGVSQNPRHKITKRGQNVTFRCDPISEHNRLYWYRQTLGQGPEFLTYFQNEAQLEKSRLLSDRFSAERPKGSFSTLEIQRTEQGDSAMYLCASSYWTSGGEIFGPGTRLTVT.

The chain has TRBV5-6 and TRBJ1-4, with D perhaps TRBD1 (5 bases). With 1 base removed from V and 8 bases from J, the gap between germline ends came to 18 bases. CDR1 is SGHDT and CDR2 is YYEEEE in the germline V gene. This CDR3 contains 16 residues. The CDR3 loop is CASSLITSRDREKLFF. Here the CDR3 DNA reads TGTGCCAGCAGCTTGATTACGAGCAGGGATCGGGAAAAACTGTTTTTT.

In this sample, this clone turned up once. The chain has TRBV6-1 and TRBJ2-1, with 10 nucleotides matching TRBD1. With 6 bases clipped from V and 4 bases from J, the junction kept 6 bases outside the gene matches. Germline V CDR1 and CDR2: MNHNS, SASEGT. The CDR3 spans 15 residues. The DNA of the CDR3 is TGTGCCAGCAGAAAAGGGACAGGGGATTACAATGAGCAGTTCTTC. Protein sequence: CASRKGTGDYNEQFF.

The chain is built from TRBV28 and TRBJ2-7, with 9 nucleotides matching TRBD1. Germline V gives CDR1 MDHEN, CDR2 SYDVKM. With V trimmed by 8 bases and J by 5 bases, 22 bases remained unmatched. This CDR3 has 18 residues. CDR3 amino acids: CASGVVGPGQGKGDEQYF. CDR3 DNA sequence: TGTGCCAGCGGGGTTGTAGGGCCGGGACAGGGAAAAGGGGACGAGCAGTACTTC.

This clone was detected only once. The sample has other DNA sequences that encode this CDR3 too. The J gene is TRBJ1-1, the V gene TRBV7-9; D gene uncertain. The CDR3 totals 14 residues. The germline V and J ends were trimmed by 3 bases and 4 bases, with 12 bases remaining between them. The germline V gene encodes CDR1 SEHNR and CDR2 FQNEAQ (reference sequence). DNA for the CDR3: TGTGCCAGCAGCTTGGGAGGGAGCGGCACTGAAGCTTTCTTT. Protein: CASSLGGSGTEAFF.

J is TRBJ2-7 and V is TRBV29-1; 8 bases are a match to TRBD2. V was clipped by 0 bases and J by 2 bases; unmatched bases: 6. The CDR3 contains 15 residues. Germline CDR1 SQVTM, CDR2 ANQGSEA. CDR3 bases: TGCAGCGTTGAAGAGCGGAGCGGGGGCCCCTACGAGCAGTACTTC. This translates into CSVEERSGGPYEQYF.

The CDR3 DNA sequence: TGCGCCAGCAGTGAGTGGACAGACCAAGAGACCCAGTACTTC. Translation gives CASSEWTDQETQYF. V gene TRBV10-2 combines with J gene TRBJ2-5; possible D gene TRBD1, 6 bases. The V gene lost 1 base and the J gene lost 0 bases, with 6 bases spanning the gap. The length of the CDR3 is 14 residues. Germline assignment: CDR1 WSHSY and CDR2 SAAADI.

The V call is TRBV5-1, the J call TRBJ2-7; D uncertain. Germline-derived CDR1 and CDR2 are SGHRS and YFSETQ. V was cut by 0 bases and J by 1 base, with 5 bases left in between. The CDR3 is 13 amino acids. The CDR3 region is CASSLDGSYEQYF. DNA for the CDR3: TGCGCCAGCAGCTTGGACGGTTCCTACGAGCAGTACTTC.

The sample holds a few counts of this clone. The chain is built from TRBV11-2 and TRBJ2-7; possibly TRBD2 for D (6 bases). The germline V gene has CDR1 SGHAT and CDR2 FQNNGV. The CDR3 loop spans 16 amino acids. V was trimmed by 5 bases and J by 0 bases, leaving 17 bases between them. CDR3 nucleotide sequence: TGTGCCAGCAGCCCTGGGGTGAGCGGGCGCTCCTACGAGCAGTACTTC. It specifies CASSPGVSGRSYEQYF.

The chain joins TRBV4-1 to TRBJ1-1, with 11 bases fitting TRBD1. Germline CDR1 reads MGHRA; CDR2 reads YSYEKL. The CDR3 covers 15 residues. The trim removed 8 bases at V and 3 bases at J, leaving 8 bases unmatched. The CDR3 DNA reads TGCGCCAGCTCCAGGACAGGGGGCTCCGACACTGAAGCTTTCTTT. Its translation is CASSRTGGSDTEAFF.

This rearrangement joins TRBV6-6 to TRBJ1-5; D is perhaps TRBD1 (5 bases). CDR1 is MNHNY, CDR2 SVGAGI, per germline (reference sequence). The CDR3 runs to 14 residues. V shed 11 bases and J shed 1 base, with 15 bases lying between them. CDR3 nucleotide sequence: TGTGCCGGTCAACAGGCAGGGAGCAATCAGCCCCAGCATTTT. It codes for CAGQQAGSNQPQHF.